The 8 T cell receptor beta chains presented below share a single source sample, sequenced in a study of CD8 T cells in ankylosing spondylitis. In TCRdb, the 5' RACE reads were re-called with MiXCR into one record per CDR3 protein. The sample lists around 120,000 distinct CDR3 sequences, about 13% occurring once. What was sequenced was blood, either unsorted or a sorted T cell fraction (not recorded which). The origin of the receptors is a female donor with ankylosing spondylitis or in good health (not recorded which).

This clonotype showed up many times. The chain is built from TRBV20-1 and TRBJ2-3; TRBD2 matches at 9 bases. The CDR3 is made up of 15 amino acids. With V trimmed by 1 base and J by 6 bases, 8 bases remained unmatched. Germline V gene data show CDR1 as DFQATT and CDR2 as SNEGSKA (reference sequence). The CDR3 DNA is TGCAGTGCTAGAGTAGCGGGGGAGCTACTGGATACGCAGTATTTT. Translation gives CSARVAGELLDTQYF.

DNA of the CDR3: TGTGCCAGCAGTGAAGTGGACCGAGATACGCAGTATTTT. Translating gives CASSEVDRDTQYF. J is TRBJ2-3 and V is TRBV25-1; no clear D gene. The V and J ends lost 2 bases and 5 bases respectively, with 8 bases between them. Germline V gene sequence: CDR1 MGHDK, CDR2 SYGVNS. The CDR3 sequence is 13 residues long.

This clonotype was detected ten times or more. The chain uses TRBV20-1 and TRBJ2-3; TRBD2 might be the D (5 bases). The CDR3 consists of 11 residues. V gave up 6 bases and J gave up 14 bases, with 18 bases separating them. Germline V gene lookup returns CDR1 DFQATT and CDR2 SNEGSKA (reference sequence). The CDR3 protein is CSAREAGRGYF. The CDR3 region has the DNA TGCAGTGCACGAGAGGCGGGTCGAGGGTATTTT.

This clonotype has at least ten counts. CDR3 sequence (DNA): TGCAGTGAGGGGGGAGGGGCCAATGAGCAGTTCTTC. Protein product: CSEGGGANEQFF. V gene TRBV20-1 combines with J gene TRBJ2-1; D perhaps matches TRBD2 (7 bases). The V end lost 7 bases, the J end lost 6 bases, and 13 bases lay between the germline ends. The CDR3 is 12 amino acids. Germline CDR1 is DFQATT and CDR2 is SNEGSKA (reference sequence).

The CDR3 nucleotides read TGTGCCAGCAGCGCCACTGTGGCTAGCGGGTCCTACGAGCAGTACTTC. Encoded protein: CASSATVASGSYEQYF. This chain uses TRBV2 with TRBJ2-7; TRBD2 matches at 8 bases. The CDR3 runs 16 residues. Germline-derived CDR1 and CDR2 are SNHLY and FYNNEI. Unmatched junction bases numbered 11, after V lost 6 bases and J lost 1 base.

In its sample, this clonotype was seen a few times. The chain couples TRBV5-1 to TRBJ1-6; 7 nucleotides line up with TRBD1. The trim removed 4 bases at V and 14 bases at J, leaving 12 bases unmatched. The CDR3 extends over 14 amino acids. CDR1 is SGHRS and CDR2 is YFSETQ in the germline V gene. Here the CDR3 DNA reads TGCGCCAGCAGCACTAGGACAGGCCCAGCAACCCTCCACTTT. Translating it yields CASSTRTGPATLHF.

A few counts support this clonotype. The chain couples TRBV6-6 to TRBJ2-7; no reliable D call. Germline CDR1 and CDR2: MNHNY and SVGAGI (reference sequence). CDR3 length equals 11 residues. V lost 5 bases and J lost 7, with 9 bases in between. For the CDR3, the DNA is TGTGCCAGCAGTATTTCCGTGGAGCAGTACTTC. This encodes CASSISVEQYF.

The sample holds many counts of this clonotype. At one boundary the junction diverges from the germline segment, which might be a read error. The gene calls are TRBV7-7 and TRBJ2-3; 11 nucleotides match TRBD2. This CDR3 spans 17 amino acids. In germline, CDR1 is SSHAT, CDR2 FNYEAQ (reference sequence). The CDR3, as DNA: TGTGCTAGCAGCCCGCAAAGAAAGACTAGCGGGATCTATACGCAGTATTTT. It translates to CASSPQRKTSGIYTQYF.